This is a list of T cell receptor beta chains from one sample in a study of cytomegalovirus exposure and HLA in healthy donors. Profiling relied on immunoSEQ multiplex PCR, and the TCRdb table lists in-frame clones only, not all of them. The sample holds 200,000 or so clones, about 79% seen once. Material for sequencing was PBMCs. The receptors were gathered from a boy younger than 10 in good health and CMV-seronegative. Both conserved end residues are part of each CDR3. The order of the fields is V gene, clone size, J gene, CDR3 protein. Expanded clones are given a class, and other clones once, few, many or no size at all.

v_gene: TRBV9; abundance: .; j_gene: TRBJ2-1; CDR3aa: CASSVAGGLNSYNEQFF
v_gene: TRBV19; abundance: .; j_gene: TRBJ1-5; CDR3aa: CASKWGGAEGNQPQHF
v_gene: TRBV18; abundance: .; j_gene: TRBJ1-4; CDR3aa: CASSPGTGLERELFF
v_gene: TRBV4-3; abundance: .; j_gene: TRBJ1-1; CDR3aa: CASSQDRPGGTEAFF
v_gene: TRBV11-2; abundance: .; j_gene: TRBJ1-2; CDR3aa: CASSPSRDSRANYGYTF
v_gene: TRBV5-1; abundance: .; j_gene: TRBJ2-5; CDR3aa: CASSFRDKETQYF
v_gene: TRBV9; abundance: once; j_gene: TRBJ2-3; CDR3aa: CASSAYRGPDTQYF
v_gene: TRBV27; abundance: .; j_gene: TRBJ1-2; CDR3aa: CASSRGGYRHYGYTF
v_gene: TRBV19; abundance: .; j_gene: TRBJ2-5; CDR3aa: CASSFLSGTGEETQYF
v_gene: TRBV27; abundance: .; j_gene: TRBJ2-1; CDR3aa: CASSPSSGGGNEQFF
v_gene: TRBV1; abundance: .; j_gene: TRBJ2-5; CDR3aa: CTSSPPGQGAETQYF
v_gene: TRBV6-5; abundance: .; j_gene: TRBJ2-3; CDR3aa: CASSYRGGRIYTQYF
v_gene: TRBV4-3; abundance: .; j_gene: TRBJ1-2; CDR3aa: CASSHTGTGRYGYTF
v_gene: TRBV18; abundance: .; j_gene: TRBJ1-1; CDR3aa: CASSSKTGAGTEAFF
v_gene: TRBV7-9; abundance: .; j_gene: TRBJ1-1; CDR3aa: CASSWGEGQPFF
v_gene: TRBV19; abundance: .; j_gene: TRBJ1-2; CDR3aa: CASYRQGAYGYTF
v_gene: TRBV7-6; abundance: once; j_gene: TRBJ2-3; CDR3aa: CASSLAGRAGGSTDTQYF
v_gene: TRBV7-2; abundance: .; j_gene: TRBJ2-7; CDR3aa: CASSVFMGGEGEQYF
v_gene: TRBV18; abundance: .; j_gene: TRBJ2-3; CDR3aa: CASSPATAGAAPSDTQYF
v_gene: TRBV19; abundance: .; j_gene: TRBJ1-5; CDR3aa: CASSIGSQPQHF
v_gene: TRBV7-8; abundance: .; j_gene: TRBJ2-7; CDR3aa: CASSHRRPEDGGQYF
v_gene: TRBV2; abundance: .; j_gene: TRBJ1-1; CDR3aa: CASSPGLGTEAFF
v_gene: TRBV14; abundance: once; j_gene: TRBJ1-1; CDR3aa: CASSQRGLEGTEAFF
v_gene: TRBV4-1; abundance: .; j_gene: TRBJ2-7; CDR3aa: CASSYLSGGAYEQYF
v_gene: TRBV25-1; abundance: .; j_gene: TRBJ2-1; CDR3aa: CASSLTGGLIDNEQFF
v_gene: TRBV4-2; abundance: .; j_gene: TRBJ2-3; CDR3aa: CASSQDSPSGGTPDTDTQYF
v_gene: TRBV30; abundance: once; j_gene: TRBJ2-7; CDR3aa: CAWSAGHLAGGLLGEQYF
v_gene: TRBV6-4; abundance: .; j_gene: TRBJ1-1; CDR3aa: CASSSGTNTEAFF
v_gene: TRBV19; abundance: few; j_gene: TRBJ2-7; CDR3aa: CASSSVRISGATYEQYF
v_gene: TRBV18; abundance: .; j_gene: TRBJ2-1; CDR3aa: CASFPGGAPRYNEQFF